This T cell receptor (beta chain) was identified in a study of blood T cell repertoires in COVID-19. Whole-study context: Donors in the United States, Italy and Spain gave samples during acute or convalescent COVID-19.

The CDR3 sequence is 13 residues long. Trimming took 6 bases from V and 8 from J; bases not matched to a gene: 5. The table came from immunoSEQ multiplex PCR; TCRdb's copy has only in-frame clones and leaves some out. There are some 83,000 clones in the sample; 82% occur only once, and roughly 10% lies in the top ten. This clone was seen a handful of times. The genes are TRBV12-3 or TRBV12-4 and TRBJ2-1; 9 bases map to TRBD1. Sequencing was done on a sample of peripheral blood. The TCR sequence derives from a man aged 45-60 years with acute or convalescent COVID-19. In DNA form, the CDR3 reads TGTGCCAGCAGGACAGGGGGAGAGGATGAGCAGTTCTTC. Residues: CASRTGGEDEQFF.